A single sample is the source of the 20 T cell receptor beta chains below, sequenced in a study of T cells in Graves' hyperthyroidism and ophthalmopathy. Regions amplified from RNA transcripts were the TCR beta CDR3 regions. The primer set for the first-round RT-PCR of the TCR CDR3 was HTBI. MiXCR, applied by TCRdb to the multiplex PCR reads, yields one record per CDR3 protein. This sample has 600,000 to 750,000 distinct CDR3 sequences, with 17% found just once. Sequenced input: blood. These receptor sequences come from a middle-aged man with Graves' hyperthyroidism.

This clonotype came up many times. The CDR3 loop is CASSKIGGSGYGYTF. CDR3 DNA sequence: TGTGCCAGCAGTAAGATAGGGGGTAGTGGCTATGGCTACACCTTC. The genes are TRBV11-2 and TRBJ1-2, with a possible D match to TRBD1 (6 bases). The CDR3 covers 15 residues. V was clipped by 6 bases and J by 4 bases, with 18 bases between them. Germline V gene lookup returns CDR1 SGHAT and CDR2 FQNNGV.

There are many counts of this clonotype. V and J are TRBV10-3 and TRBJ2-2; 7 bases are shared with TRBD1. Losses at the gene ends were 2 bases for V and 5 bases for J; bases not matched to a gene: 14. In germline, CDR1 is ENHRY, CDR2 SYGVKD. This CDR3 comprises 18 residues. The CDR3 DNA sequence: TGTGCCATCAGTGAGGGCCGCCGTTGGGACAGTCGAACCGGGGAGCTGTTTTTT. Its protein product is CAISEGRRWDSRTGELFF.

This clonotype was observed at least ten times. The chain recombines TRBV13 with TRBJ1-6, with TRBD1 matching over 8 bases. V shed 6 bases and J 8 bases; nucleotides not matched to a gene: 12. This CDR3 spans 16 amino acids. The V gene's germline CDR1 is PRHDT and CDR2 FYEKMQ (reference sequence). CDR3 loop: CASSETGQGQDSPLHF. The CDR3 DNA follows: TGTGCCAGCAGTGAGACAGGACAGGGTCAGGATTCACCCCTCCACTTT.

This clonotype was detected once. Just one base apart from a much larger clone, this may be a read error. V is TRBV19 and J is TRBJ2-7; D may be TRBD2 (6 bases). The CDR3 totals 14 residues. Per germline, CDR1 LNHDA and CDR2 SQIVND (reference sequence). The DNA for the CDR3 is TGTGCCAGTAGTATCCGGGACTCGTCCTACGAGCAGTGCTTC. Residues: CASSIRDSSYEQCF.

This clonotype appeared many times. The chain is built from TRBV5-1 and TRBJ1-1, with D tentatively TRBD1 (5 bases). V shed 5 bases and J shed 1 base, with 9 bases lying between them. The germline V gene has CDR1 SGHRS and CDR2 YFSETQ. CDR3 length: 13 amino acids. CDR3 sequence (DNA): TGCGCCAGCAGGTATGGGGGGAACACTGAAGCTTTCTTT. Encoded protein: CASRYGGNTEAFF. The variable domain in full, with the rest retrieved from reference TRBV5-1 and TRBJ1-1, is KAGVTQTPRYLIKTRGQQVTLSCSPISGHRSVSWYQQTPGQGLQFLFEYFSETQRNKGNFPGRFSGRQFSNSRSEMNVSTLELGDSALYLCASRYGGNTEAFFGQGTRLTVV.

This clonotype occurred a few times. A much larger clone sits a single nucleotide away, making a read error possible. This chain joins TRBV11-2 and TRBJ1-1; TRBD1 might be the D (6 bases). In germline, CDR1 is SGHAT, CDR2 FQNNGV. This CDR3 comprises 14 residues. This chain's CDR3 is CASSLDRGQTEALF. For the CDR3, the DNA is TGTGCCAGCAGCTTAGACAGGGGCCAAACTGAAGCTCTCTTT.

Many counts were recorded for this clonotype. The chain uses TRBV29-1 and TRBJ1-1; 9 bases are a match to TRBD1. V gave up 2 bases and J gave up 11 bases; unmatched junction bases: 9. Germline V gene lookup returns CDR1 SQVTM and CDR2 ANQGSEA. CDR3 size: 13 residues. The CDR3 DNA reads TGCAGCGTTGAAACAGGGGGCGGGGGTCAGGCTTTCTTT. It is translated as CSVETGGGGQAFF.

Many counts were recorded for this clonotype. The J gene is TRBJ2-7, the V gene TRBV28; D might be TRBD2 (6 bases). The V and J ends lost 8 bases and 3 bases respectively, with 17 bases between them. This CDR3 contains 14 residues. Germline lookup yields CDR1 MDHEN and CDR2 SYDVKM. This CDR3 is CASGLRGRGYEQYF. The CDR3 nucleotides read TGTGCCAGCGGGCTCCGGGGGAGAGGCTACGAGCAGTACTTC.

This clonotype was seen more than once but under ten times. The rearrangement joins TRBV5-1 to TRBJ1-1, with no clear D. CDR3 length equals 15 residues. Trimming took off 0 bases at V and 4 bases at J, with 13 bases between the two ends. Germline V CDR1 and CDR2: SGHRS, YFSETQ. The CDR3 region is CASSLEHGLGTEAFF. Here the CDR3 DNA reads TGCGCCAGCAGCTTGGAACACGGTTTAGGCACTGAAGCTTTCTTT.

The chain joins TRBV3-1 to TRBJ2-3, with D unclear. The V end lost 1 base, the J end lost 0 bases, and 8 bases lay between the germline ends. The CDR3 is made up of 15 amino acids. Germline loops: CDR1 LGHDT, CDR2 YNNKEL (reference sequence). The DNA of the CDR3 is TGTGCCAGCAGCCAAGTTGAACAGAGCACAGATACGCAGTATTTT. It codes for CASSQVEQSTDTQYF.

There are a few counts of this clonotype. The chain recombines TRBV3-1 with TRBJ2-7; D is possibly TRBD2 (6 bases). Germline CDR1 is LGHDT and CDR2 is YNNKEL (reference sequence). Trimming left V 4 bases short and J 5 bases short, with 15 bases between. The CDR3 has 14 amino acids. The CDR3 spells CASSLTGDPHEQYF. The CDR3 DNA reads as TGTGCCAGCAGCCTAACGGGAGACCCCCACGAGCAGTACTTC.

This clonotype showed up many times. The chain links TRBV19 to TRBJ2-7, with TRBD1 identical over 9 bases. Trimming took 3 bases from V and 4 from J; bases not matched to a gene: 7. In germline, CDR1 is LNHDA, CDR2 SQIVND (reference sequence). CDR3 length equals 15 residues. The CDR3 sequence is CASSIGTGSFYEQYF. The CDR3 region has the DNA TGTGCCAGTAGTATCGGGACAGGGAGCTTTTACGAGCAGTACTTC. Looking up the rest from reference TRBV19 and TRBJ2-7 gives the full variable domain: DGGITQSPKYLFRKEGQNVTLSCEQNLNHDAMYWYRQDPGQGLRLIYYSQIVNDFQKGDIAEGYSVSREKKESFPLTVTSAQKNPTAFYLCASSIGTGSFYEQYFGPGTRLTVT.

This clonotype was seen at least ten times. The chain links TRBV7-3 to TRBJ2-7; D remains unclear. There are 13 residues in the CDR3. Germline CDR1 and CDR2: SGHTA and FQGTGA. V was clipped by 2 bases and J by 5 bases, with 10 bases between them. CDR3 protein: CASSLLPANEQYF. As DNA, the CDR3 is TGTGCCAGCAGCTTATTGCCGGCCAACGAGCAGTACTTC. Based on the CDR3 plus reference TRBV7-3 and TRBJ2-7, the full variable domain is GAGVSQTPSNKVTEKGKYVELRCDPISGHTALYWYRQSLGQGPEFLIYFQGTGAADDSGLPNDRFFAVRPEGSVSTLKIQRTERGDSAVYLCASSLLPANEQYFGPGTRLTVT.

This clonotype was detected ten times or more. J is TRBJ2-1 and V is TRBV28; 9 nucleotides match TRBD1. Germline CDR1 reads MDHEN; CDR2 reads SYDVKM. Unmatched junction bases numbered 7, after V lost 3 bases and J lost 7 bases. The CDR3 spans 15 residues. For the CDR3, the DNA is TGTGCCAGCAGTTTGGGACAGGGAGGTCTGAATGAGCAGTTCTTC. This sequence encodes CASSLGQGGLNEQFF. The whole variable domain, remainder taken from reference TRBV28 and TRBJ2-1, is DVKVTQSSRYLVKRTGEKVFLECVQDMDHENMFWYRQDPGLGLRLIYFSYDVKMKEKGDIPEGYSVSREKKERFSLILESASTNQTSMYLCASSLGQGGLNEQFFGPGTRLTVL.

The table lists this clonotype with a few counts. The rearrangement uses TRBV20-1 and TRBJ2-7, with D possibly called TRBD1 or TRBD2 (5 bases each). This CDR3 comprises 15 residues. Trimming took 3 bases from V and 2 from J, leaving 17 bases between them. The germline V gene encodes CDR1 DFQATT and CDR2 SNEGSKA (reference sequence). The CDR3: CSARDTGWGTYEQYF. For the CDR3, the DNA is TGCAGTGCTAGGGATACGGGATGGGGCACCTACGAGCAGTACTTC.

The chain links TRBV5-5 to TRBJ1-2, with D tentatively TRBD1 (5 bases). In germline, CDR1 is SGHKS, CDR2 YYEKEE (reference sequence). This CDR3 region has 16 residues. The V end was cut by 2 bases, the J end by 1 base, with 15 bases between. CDR3 loop: CASSLVLGRVNYGYTF. In nucleotides, the CDR3 is TGTGCCAGCAGCTTAGTCCTGGGCAGGGTTAACTATGGCTACACCTTC.

This clonotype was observed at least ten times. The chain carries TRBV20-1 and TRBJ2-7; 7 bases are shared with TRBD2. The CDR3 totals 12 residues. Trimming took 6 bases from V and 6 from J; bases not matched to a gene: 8. Germline CDR1 DFQATT, CDR2 SNEGSKA (reference sequence). The CDR3 DNA follows: TGCAGTGCCCAGACTAGCAGACGCGAGCAGTACTTC. It translates to CSAQTSRREQYF.

This clonotype was seen ten or more times. J is TRBJ1-2 and V is TRBV7-9; no definite D call. Trimming removed 6 bases from V and 1 base from J, with 12 bases in between. The CDR3 is 14 residues long. Per the germline V gene, CDR1 is SEHNR and CDR2 is FQNEAQ (reference sequence). CDR3: CASSQRTDNYGYTF. CDR3 nucleotides: TGTGCCAGCAGTCAGCGGACGGATAACTATGGCTACACCTTC.

The table lists this clonotype with a few counts. The V and J genes are TRBV20-1 and TRBJ2-7; D uncertain. V lost 7 bases to trimming and J lost 5 bases, with 6 bases between them. The CDR3 contains 9 residues. Looked up from germline, CDR1 is DFQATT and CDR2 is SNEGSKA (reference sequence). CDR3 nucleotides: TGCAGTGTCCCCCACGAGCAGTACTTC. It codes for CSVPHEQYF.

Comment on this clonotype: A single base separates this from a much larger clone, so it may be a read error. V usage is TRBV27 and J usage is TRBJ2-3; maybe TRBD2 (5 bases). From germline, CDR1 is MNHEY and CDR2 SMNVEV (reference sequence). CDR3 size: 14 residues. CDR3 nucleotides: TGTGCCAGCAGTTTAGCATCTAGCACAGATGCGCAGTATTTT. Protein sequence: CASSLASSTDAQYF.